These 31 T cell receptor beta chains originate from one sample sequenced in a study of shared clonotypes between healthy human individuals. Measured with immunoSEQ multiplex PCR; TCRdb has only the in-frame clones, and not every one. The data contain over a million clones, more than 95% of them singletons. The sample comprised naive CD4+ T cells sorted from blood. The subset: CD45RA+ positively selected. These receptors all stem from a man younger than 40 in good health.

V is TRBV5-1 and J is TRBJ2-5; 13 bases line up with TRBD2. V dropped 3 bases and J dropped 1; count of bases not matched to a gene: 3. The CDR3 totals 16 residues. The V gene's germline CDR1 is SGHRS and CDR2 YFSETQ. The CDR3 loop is CASSWGTSGTQETQYF. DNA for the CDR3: TGCGCCAGCAGCTGGGGGACTAGCGGGACCCAAGAGACCCAGTACTTC.

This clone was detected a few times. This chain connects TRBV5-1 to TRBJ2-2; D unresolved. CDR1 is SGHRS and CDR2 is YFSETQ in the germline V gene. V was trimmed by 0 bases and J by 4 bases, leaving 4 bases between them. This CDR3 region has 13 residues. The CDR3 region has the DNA TGCGCCAGCAGCTTGGTGATCACCGGGGAGCTGTTTTTT. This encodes CASSLVITGELFF.

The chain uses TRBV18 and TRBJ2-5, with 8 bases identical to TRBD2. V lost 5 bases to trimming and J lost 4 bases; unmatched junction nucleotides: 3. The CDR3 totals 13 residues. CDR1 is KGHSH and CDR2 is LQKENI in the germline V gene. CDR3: CASSLSGRETQYF. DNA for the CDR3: TGTGCCAGCTCATTAAGCGGGAGAGAGACCCAGTACTTC.

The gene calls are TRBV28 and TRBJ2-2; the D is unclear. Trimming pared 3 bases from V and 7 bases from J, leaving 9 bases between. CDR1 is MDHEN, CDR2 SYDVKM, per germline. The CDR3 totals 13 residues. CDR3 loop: CASSFLEIGELFF. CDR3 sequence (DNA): TGTGCCAGCAGTTTCCTCGAAATCGGGGAGCTGTTTTTT. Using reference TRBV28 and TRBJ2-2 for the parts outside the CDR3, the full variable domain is DVKVTQSSRYLVKRTGEKVFLECVQDMDHENMFWYRQDPGLGLRLIYFSYDVKMKEKGDIPEGYSVSREKKERFSLILESASTNQTSMYLCASSFLEIGELFFGEGSRLTVL.

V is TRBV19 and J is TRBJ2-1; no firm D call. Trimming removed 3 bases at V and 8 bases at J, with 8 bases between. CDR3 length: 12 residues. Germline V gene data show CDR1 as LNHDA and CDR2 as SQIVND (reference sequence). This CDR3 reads CASSIPRYEQFF. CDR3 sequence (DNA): TGTGCCAGTAGTATCCCCAGGTATGAGCAGTTCTTC.

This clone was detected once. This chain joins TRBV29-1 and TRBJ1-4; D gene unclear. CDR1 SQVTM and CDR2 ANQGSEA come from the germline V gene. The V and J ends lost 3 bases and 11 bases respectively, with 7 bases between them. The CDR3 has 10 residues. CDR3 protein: CSVDDGKLFF. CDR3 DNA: TGCAGCGTTGATGACGGGAAACTGTTTTTT.

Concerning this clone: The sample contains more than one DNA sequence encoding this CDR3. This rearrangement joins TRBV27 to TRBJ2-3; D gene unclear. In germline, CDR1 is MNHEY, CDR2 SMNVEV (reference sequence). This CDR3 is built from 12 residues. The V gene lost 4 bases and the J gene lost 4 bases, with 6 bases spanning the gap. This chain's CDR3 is CASSSRPDTQYF. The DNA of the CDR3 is TGTGCCAGCAGTTCGAGACCAGATACGCAGTATTTT.

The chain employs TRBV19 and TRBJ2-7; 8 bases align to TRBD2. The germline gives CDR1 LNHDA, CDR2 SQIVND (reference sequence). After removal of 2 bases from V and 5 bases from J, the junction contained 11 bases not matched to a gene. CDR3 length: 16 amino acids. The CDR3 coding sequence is TGTGCCAGTAGTATATTCGGGAGGGCACAGCTCCACGAGCAGTACTTC. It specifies CASSIFGRAQLHEQYF.

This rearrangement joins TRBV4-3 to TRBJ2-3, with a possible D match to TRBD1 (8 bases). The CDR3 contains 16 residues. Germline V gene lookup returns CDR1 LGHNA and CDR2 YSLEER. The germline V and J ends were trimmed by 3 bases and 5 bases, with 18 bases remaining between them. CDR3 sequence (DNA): TGCGCCAGCAGCCAGCACAGGGGGGGCTGGGGAGATACGCAGTATTTT. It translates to CASSQHRGGWGDTQYF.

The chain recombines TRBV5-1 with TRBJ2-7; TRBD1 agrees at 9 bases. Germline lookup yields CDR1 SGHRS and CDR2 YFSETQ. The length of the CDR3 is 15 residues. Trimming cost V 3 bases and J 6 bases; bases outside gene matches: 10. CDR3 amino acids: CASSWGQGVVSEQYF. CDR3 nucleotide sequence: TGCGCCAGCAGCTGGGGACAGGGAGTCGTAAGCGAGCAGTACTTC.

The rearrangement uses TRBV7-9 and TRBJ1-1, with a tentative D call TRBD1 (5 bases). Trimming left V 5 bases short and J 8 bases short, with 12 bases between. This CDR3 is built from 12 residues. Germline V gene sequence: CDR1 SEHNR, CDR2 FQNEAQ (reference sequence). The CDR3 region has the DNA TGTGCCAGCAGCCCAAGACAGACAGAAGCTTTCTTT. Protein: CASSPRQTEAFF.

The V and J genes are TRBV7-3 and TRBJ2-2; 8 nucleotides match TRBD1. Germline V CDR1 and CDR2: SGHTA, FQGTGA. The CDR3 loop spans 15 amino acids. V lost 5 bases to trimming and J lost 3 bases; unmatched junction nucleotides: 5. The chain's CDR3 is CASSQGQEYTGELFF. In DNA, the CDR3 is TGTGCCAGCAGCCAGGGACAGGAGTACACCGGGGAGCTGTTTTTT.

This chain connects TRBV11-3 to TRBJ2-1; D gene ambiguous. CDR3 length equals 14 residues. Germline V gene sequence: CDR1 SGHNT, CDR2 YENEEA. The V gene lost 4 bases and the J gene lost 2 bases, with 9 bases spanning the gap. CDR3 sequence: CASSSTRAYNEQFF. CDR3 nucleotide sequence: TGTGCCAGCAGCTCTACAAGGGCCTACAATGAGCAGTTCTTC.

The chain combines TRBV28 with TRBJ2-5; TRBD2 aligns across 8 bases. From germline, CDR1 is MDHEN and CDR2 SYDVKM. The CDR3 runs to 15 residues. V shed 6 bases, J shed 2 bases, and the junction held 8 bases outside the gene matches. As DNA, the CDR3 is TGTGCCAGCAGCAGGAGCGGGAGAAGGCAAGAGACCCAGTACTTC. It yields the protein CASSRSGRRQETQYF.

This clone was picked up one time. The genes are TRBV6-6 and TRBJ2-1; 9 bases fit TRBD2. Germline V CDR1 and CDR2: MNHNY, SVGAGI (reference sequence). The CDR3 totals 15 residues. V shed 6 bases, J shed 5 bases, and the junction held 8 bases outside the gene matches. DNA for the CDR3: TGTGCCAGCAGCCGCCTAGCGGGGCTACACAATGAGCAGTTCTTC. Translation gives CASSRLAGLHNEQFF.

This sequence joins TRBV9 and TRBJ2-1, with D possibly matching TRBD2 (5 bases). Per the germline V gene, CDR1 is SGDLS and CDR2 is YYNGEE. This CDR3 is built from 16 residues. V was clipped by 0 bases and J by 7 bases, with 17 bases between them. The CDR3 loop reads CASSVEVAGGLNEQFF. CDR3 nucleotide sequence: TGTGCCAGCAGCGTAGAGGTGGCGGGCGGTCTGAATGAGCAGTTCTTC.

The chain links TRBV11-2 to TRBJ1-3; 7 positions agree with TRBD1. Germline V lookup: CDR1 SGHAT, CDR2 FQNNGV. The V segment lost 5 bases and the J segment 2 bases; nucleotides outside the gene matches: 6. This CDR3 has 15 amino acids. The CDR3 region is CASSLHRGAGNTIYF. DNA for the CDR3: TGTGCCAGCAGCCTCCACAGGGGCGCTGGAAACACCATATATTTT.

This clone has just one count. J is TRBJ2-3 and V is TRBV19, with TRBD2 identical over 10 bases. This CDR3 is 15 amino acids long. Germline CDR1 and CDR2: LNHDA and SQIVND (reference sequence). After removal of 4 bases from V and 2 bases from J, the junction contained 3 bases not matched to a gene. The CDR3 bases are TGTGCCAGTAGTAGGCTAGCGGGAGACACAGATACGCAGTATTTT. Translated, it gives CASSRLAGDTDTQYF.

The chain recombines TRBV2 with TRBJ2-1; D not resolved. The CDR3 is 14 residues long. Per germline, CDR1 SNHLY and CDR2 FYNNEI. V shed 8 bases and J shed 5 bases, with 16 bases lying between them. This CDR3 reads CASQWTLSNNEQFF. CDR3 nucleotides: TGTGCCAGCCAGTGGACCCTCTCTAACAATGAGCAGTTCTTC.

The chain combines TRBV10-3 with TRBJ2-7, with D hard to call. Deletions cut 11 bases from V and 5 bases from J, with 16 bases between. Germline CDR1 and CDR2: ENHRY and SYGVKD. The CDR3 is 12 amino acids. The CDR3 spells CAASVYSDEQYF. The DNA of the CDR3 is TGTGCCGCATCGGTGTATTCCGACGAGCAGTACTTC.

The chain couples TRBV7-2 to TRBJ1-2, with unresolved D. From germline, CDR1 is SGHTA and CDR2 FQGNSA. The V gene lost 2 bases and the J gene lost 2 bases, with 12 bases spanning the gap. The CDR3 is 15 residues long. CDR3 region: CASSLSRTMNYGYTF. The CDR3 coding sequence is TGTGCCAGCAGCTTATCCCGGACGATGAACTATGGCTACACCTTC.

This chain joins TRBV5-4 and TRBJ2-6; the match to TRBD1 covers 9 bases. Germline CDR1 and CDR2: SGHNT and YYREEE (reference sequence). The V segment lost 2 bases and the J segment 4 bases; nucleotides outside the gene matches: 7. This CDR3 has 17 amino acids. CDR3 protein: CASSFGDRVEGANVLTF. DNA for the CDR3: TGTGCCAGCAGCTTTGGGGACAGGGTAGAAGGGGCCAACGTCCTGACTTTC.

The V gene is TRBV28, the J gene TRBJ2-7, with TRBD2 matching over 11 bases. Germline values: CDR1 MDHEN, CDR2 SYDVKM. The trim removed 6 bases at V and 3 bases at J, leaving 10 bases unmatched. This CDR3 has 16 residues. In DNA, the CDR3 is TGTGCCAGCAGGGTTAGGACTAGCGGGTCTCGCTACGAGCAGTACTTC. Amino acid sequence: CASRVRTSGSRYEQYF.

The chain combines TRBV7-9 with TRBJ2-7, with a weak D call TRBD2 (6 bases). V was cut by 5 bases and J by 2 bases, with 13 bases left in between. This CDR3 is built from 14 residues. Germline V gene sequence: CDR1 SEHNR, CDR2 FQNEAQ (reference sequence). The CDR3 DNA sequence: TGTGCCAGCAGCGCCGGGAGAGGGGCCTACGAGCAGTACTTC. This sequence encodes CASSAGRGAYEQYF.

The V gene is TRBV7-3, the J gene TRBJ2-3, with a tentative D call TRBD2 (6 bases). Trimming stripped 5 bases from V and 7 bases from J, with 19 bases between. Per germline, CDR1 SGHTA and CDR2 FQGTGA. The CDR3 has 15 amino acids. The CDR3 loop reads CASSGGSSGGNTQYF. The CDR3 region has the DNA TGTGCCAGCAGCGGGGGGTCGAGCGGAGGGAATACGCAGTATTTT.

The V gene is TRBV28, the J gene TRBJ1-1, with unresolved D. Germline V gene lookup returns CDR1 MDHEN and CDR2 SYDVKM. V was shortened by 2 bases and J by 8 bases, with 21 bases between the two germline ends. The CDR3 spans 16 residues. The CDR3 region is CASSLTPTLVGGEAFF. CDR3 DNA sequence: TGTGCCAGCAGTTTAACGCCAACCCTGGTGGGAGGCGAAGCTTTCTTT.

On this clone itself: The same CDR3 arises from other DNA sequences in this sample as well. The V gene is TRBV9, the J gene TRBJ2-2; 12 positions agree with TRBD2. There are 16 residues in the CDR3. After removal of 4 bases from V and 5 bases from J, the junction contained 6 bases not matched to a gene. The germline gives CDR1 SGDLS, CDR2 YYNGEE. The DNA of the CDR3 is TGTGCCAGCAGCCCCCGGACTAGCGGGAATACCGGGGAGCTGTTTTTT. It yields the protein CASSPRTSGNTGELFF.

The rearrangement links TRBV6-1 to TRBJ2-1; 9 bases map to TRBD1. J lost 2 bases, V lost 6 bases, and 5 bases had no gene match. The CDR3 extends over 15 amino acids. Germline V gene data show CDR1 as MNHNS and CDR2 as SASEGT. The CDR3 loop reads CASREDRGTYNEQFF. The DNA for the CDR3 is TGTGCCAGCAGGGAGGACAGGGGCACCTACAATGAGCAGTTCTTC.

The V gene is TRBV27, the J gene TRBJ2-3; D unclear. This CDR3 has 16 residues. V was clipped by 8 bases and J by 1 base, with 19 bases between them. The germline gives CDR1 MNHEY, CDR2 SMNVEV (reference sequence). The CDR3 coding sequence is TGTGCCAGCCTCCCTCCCCAGGAAATGGGCACAGATACGCAGTATTTT. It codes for CASLPPQEMGTDTQYF.

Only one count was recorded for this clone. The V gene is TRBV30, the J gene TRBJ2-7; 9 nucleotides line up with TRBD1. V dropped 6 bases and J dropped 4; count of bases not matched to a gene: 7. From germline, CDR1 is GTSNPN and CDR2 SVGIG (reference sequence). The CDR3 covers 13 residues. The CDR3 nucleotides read TGTGCCTGTACGGGACAGGGCAGATACGAGCAGTACTTC. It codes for CACTGQGRYEQYF.

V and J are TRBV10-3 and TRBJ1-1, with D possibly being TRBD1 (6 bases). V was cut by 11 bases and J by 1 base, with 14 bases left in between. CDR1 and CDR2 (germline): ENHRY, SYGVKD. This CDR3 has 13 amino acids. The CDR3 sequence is CAVQGRPNTEAFF. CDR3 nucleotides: TGTGCCGTACAGGGACGGCCGAACACTGAAGCTTTCTTT.